Presented here are 20 T cell receptor beta chains from one specimen sequenced in a study of CD8+ T cells in alopecia areata. cDNA serving as the sequencing template came from extracted, reverse transcribed RNA. The assay was immunoSEQ multiplex PCR, and TCRdb's table has in-frame clones only and misses some. Of about 120,000 clones detected, 50% to 55% appear once; the ten largest clones hold 0.46%. Treatment reported: oral pan-JAK inhibitor, 5-10 mg twice daily. Material: CD4+ T cells sorted from blood, obtained at week 4, from a patient treated with tofacitinib. All receptors derive from a human donor with alopecia areata.

J is TRBJ1-2 and V is TRBV2, with D uncertain. The CDR3 sequence is 15 residues long. Germline lookup yields CDR1 SNHLY and CDR2 FYNNEI. V lost 3 bases, J lost 0 bases, and 11 bases lay in between. The CDR3 sequence: CASSDPGAANYGYTF. DNA of the CDR3: TGTGCCAGCAGTGACCCCGGCGCCGCTAACTATGGCTACACCTTC.

This sequence joins TRBV2 and TRBJ2-2, with 7 nucleotides matching TRBD1. This CDR3 has 16 amino acids. Germline trimming cut 7 bases from V and 2 bases from J; bases unmatched to any gene: 10. Germline CDR1 and CDR2: SNHLY and FYNNEI. The CDR3 nucleotides are TGTGCCAGCAAGAGGAAGGGACAGACTAACACCGGGGAGCTGTTTTTT. As protein: CASKRKGQTNTGELFF.

This chain joins TRBV30 and TRBJ2-1; 8 nucleotides match TRBD2. This CDR3 is built from 15 residues. V was pared by 0 bases and J by 4 bases, with 5 bases of the junction left unmatched. The germline gives CDR1 GTSNPN, CDR2 SVGIG (reference sequence). The CDR3 DNA reads TGTGCCTGGAGTGTGCGGGGGGCCAGTTACAATGAGCAGTTCTTC. Translating it yields CAWSVRGASYNEQFF. The full variable domain, rest sourced from reference TRBV30 and TRBJ2-1, is SQTIHQWPATLVQPVGSPLSLECTVEGTSNPNLYWYRQAAGRGLQLLFYSVGIGQISSEVPQNLSASRPQDRQFILSSKKLLLSDSGFYLCAWSVRGASYNEQFFGPGTRLTVL.

This clone showed up just a few times. The chain links TRBV28 to TRBJ1-3; weak D call: TRBD1 (6 bases). V was cut by 0 bases and J by 0 bases, with 9 bases left in between. The CDR3 is made up of 16 amino acids. Germline CDR1 reads MDHEN; CDR2 reads SYDVKM. This CDR3 reads CASSLWRTASGNTIYF. As DNA, the CDR3 is TGTGCCAGCAGTTTATGGCGGACAGCCTCTGGAAACACCATATATTTT.

This clone was found a few times. This rearrangement joins TRBV9 to TRBJ1-2; D is unresolved. V lost 3 bases to trimming and J lost 5 bases, with 11 bases between them. Looked up from germline, CDR1 is SGDLS and CDR2 is YYNGEE. This CDR3 spans 13 amino acids. This chain's CDR3 is CASSGQFVYGYTF. The CDR3 DNA follows: TGTGCCAGCAGCGGCCAGTTTGTGTATGGCTACACCTTC. The variable domain in full, completed from reference TRBV9 and TRBJ1-2, reads DSGVTQTPKHLITATGQRVTLRCSPRSGDLSVYWYQQSLDQGLQFLIQYYNGEERAKGNILERFSAQQFPDLHSELNLSSLELGDSALYFCASSGQFVYGYTFGSGTRLTVV.

Only a few counts were recorded for this clone. V is TRBV7-2 and J is TRBJ1-1, with D perhaps TRBD1 (5 bases). The CDR3 sequence is 15 residues long. Germline CDR1 reads SGHTA; CDR2 reads FQGNSA. Trimming pared 5 bases from V and 0 bases from J, leaving 13 bases between. The CDR3 sequence: CASSTRQPMNTEAFF. CDR3 DNA sequence: TGTGCCAGCAGCACCCGACAGCCTATGAACACTGAAGCTTTCTTT.

The gene calls are TRBV30 and TRBJ2-6; 7 bases line up with TRBD1. The CDR3 is 16 residues long. V dropped 0 bases and J dropped 2; count of bases not matched to a gene: 4. CDR1 GTSNPN and CDR2 SVGIG come from the germline V gene (reference sequence). CDR3 bases: TGTGCCTGGAGTGTAGGGGGCACCACTGGGGCCAACGTCCTGACTTTC. It specifies CAWSVGGTTGANVLTF.

The V gene is TRBV29-1, the J gene TRBJ2-2; D is perhaps TRBD1 (6 bases). CDR3 length equals 15 residues. Germline-derived CDR1 and CDR2 are SQVTM and ANQGSEA. V lost 2 bases and J lost 4, with 14 bases in between. CDR3 in amino acids: CSVESRQGITGELFF. The CDR3, as DNA: TGCAGCGTTGAATCTAGGCAGGGGATCACCGGGGAGCTGTTTTTT.

The rearrangement links TRBV29-1 to TRBJ1-2, with a weak D call TRBD1 (5 bases). The CDR3 extends over 13 amino acids. The germline V gene encodes CDR1 SQVTM and CDR2 ANQGSEA. Trimming cost V 8 bases and J 2 bases, with 15 bases left between them. The CDR3 region is CSPHSGGNYGYTF. The CDR3 coding sequence is TGCAGCCCGCACTCGGGGGGAAACTATGGCTACACCTTC. Filled out from reference TRBV29-1 and TRBJ1-2, the complete variable domain reads SAVISQKPSRDICQRGTSLTIQCQVDSQVTMMFWYRQQPGQSLTLIATANQGSEATYESGFVIDKFPISRPNLTFSTLTVSNMSPEDSSIYLCSPHSGGNYGYTFGSGTRLTVV.

This clone was seen once. This chain joins TRBV2 and TRBJ2-6; tentative D call: TRBD1 (6 bases). This CDR3 is 14 amino acids long. Trimming removed 4 bases at V and 2 bases at J, with 6 bases between. CDR1 and CDR2 from the germline V gene are SNHLY and FYNNEI. The chain's CDR3 is CASSAGAGANVLTF. CDR3 DNA: TGTGCCAGCAGTGCAGGGGCTGGGGCCAACGTCCTGACTTTC.

This clone was counted many times. The chain's CDR3 is CASSPSDRANTEAFF. The CDR3 DNA is TGTGCCAGCTCACCTTCGGACAGGGCGAACACTGAAGCTTTCTTT. The rearrangement links TRBV18 to TRBJ1-1; 8 nucleotides match TRBD1. The V gene's germline CDR1 is KGHSH and CDR2 LQKENI. Trimming at V came to 3 bases and at J to 1 base, leaving 4 bases not matched to a gene. The CDR3 loop spans 15 amino acids.

The CDR3, as DNA: TGTGCCAGCAGCTTCCCAAACCAACACGAAAACATTCAGTACTTC. Translated, it gives CASSFPNQHENIQYF. This chain uses TRBV7-9 with TRBJ2-4; D remains unclear. V dropped 3 bases and J dropped 5 bases, with 14 bases sitting between them. Germline values: CDR1 SEHNR, CDR2 FQNEAQ (reference sequence). The CDR3 extends over 15 amino acids.

This chain links TRBV29-1 with TRBJ2-7, with a weak D call TRBD1 (5 bases). Germline V gives CDR1 SQVTM, CDR2 ANQGSEA. Trimming stripped 7 bases from V and 2 bases from J, with 12 bases between. This CDR3 region has 12 residues. The CDR3 coding sequence is TGCAGCGCCGAAAGGGGCACCTACGAGCAGTACTTC. Its protein product is CSAERGTYEQYF.

The chain has TRBV2 and TRBJ2-1; 8 bases agree with TRBD1. Germline V CDR1 and CDR2: SNHLY, FYNNEI. The J segment lost 4 bases and the V segment lost 8 bases, leaving 7 bases of the junction unmatched. The CDR3 runs 14 residues. The CDR3 spells CASGDRRTYNEQFF. The CDR3 DNA reads TGTGCCAGCGGGGACAGGCGGACATACAATGAGCAGTTCTTC.

This chain connects TRBV4-3 to TRBJ1-2; D unclear. This CDR3 has 14 residues. V lost 1 base and J lost 2, with 8 bases in between. The germline V gene encodes CDR1 LGHNA and CDR2 YSLEER. CDR3 sequence reads: CASSQVAGNYGYTF. CDR3 nucleotides: TGCGCCAGCAGCCAAGTAGCCGGAAACTATGGCTACACCTTC.

This chain connects TRBV19 to TRBJ1-1; maybe TRBD1 (6 bases). The CDR3 sequence is 15 residues long. Deletions cut 7 bases from V and 2 bases from J, with 17 bases between. In germline, CDR1 is LNHDA, CDR2 SQIVND (reference sequence). CDR3 bases: TGTGCCAGTACCACCGCGACAGGTGGTAACACTGAAGCTTTCTTT. Its protein is CASTTATGGNTEAFF. The whole variable domain, filled in from reference TRBV19 and TRBJ1-1, reads DGGITQSPKYLFRKEGQNVTLSCEQNLNHDAMYWYRQDPGQGLRLIYYSQIVNDFQKGDIAEGYSVSREKKESFPLTVTSAQKNPTAFYLCASTTATGGNTEAFFGQGTRLTVV.

The J gene is TRBJ1-4, the V gene TRBV7-6; 7 bases agree with TRBD1. The length of the CDR3 is 16 residues. Germline CDR1 reads SGHVS; CDR2 reads FNYEAQ. The V and J ends lost 5 bases and 0 bases, in that order; junction bases with no gene match: 6. The CDR3 sequence: CASSPRTGTTNEKLFF. CDR3 coding DNA: TGTGCCAGCAGCCCCCGGACAGGCACAACTAATGAAAAACTGTTTTTT. Full variable domain (missing parts from reference TRBV7-6 and TRBJ1-4): GAGVSQSPRYKVTKRGQDVALRCDPISGHVSLYWYRQALGQGPEFLTYFNYEAQQDKSGLPNDRFSAERPEGSISTLTIQRTEQRDSAMYRCASSPRTGTTNEKLFFGSGTQLSVL.

V usage is TRBV29-1 and J usage is TRBJ1-1; D is ambiguous. The CDR3 consists of 11 residues. Germline loops: CDR1 SQVTM, CDR2 ANQGSEA. Deletions cut 8 bases from V and 4 bases from J, with 11 bases between. CDR3 nucleotides: TGCAGCTCACGTTGGGGCACTGAAGCTTTCTTT. Its protein is CSSRWGTEAFF.

In this sample, this clone turned up a few times. The V gene is TRBV6-5, the J gene TRBJ2-6; D is ambiguous. With 3 bases removed from V and 0 bases from J, the gap between germline ends came to 3 bases. Germline V gives CDR1 MNHEY, CDR2 SVGAGI. The CDR3 runs 14 residues. The CDR3 region has the DNA TGTGCCAGCAGTTATCTCTCTGGGGCCAACGTCCTGACTTTC. Protein product: CASSYLSGANVLTF.

The chain combines TRBV29-1 with TRBJ1-2; D unresolved. CDR3 size: 11 residues. Germline values: CDR1 SQVTM, CDR2 ANQGSEA. The V and J ends lost 7 bases and 1 base respectively, with 7 bases between them. The CDR3, as DNA: TGCAGCGCAGTGGGTAACTATGGCTACACCTTC. Protein product: CSAVGNYGYTF.